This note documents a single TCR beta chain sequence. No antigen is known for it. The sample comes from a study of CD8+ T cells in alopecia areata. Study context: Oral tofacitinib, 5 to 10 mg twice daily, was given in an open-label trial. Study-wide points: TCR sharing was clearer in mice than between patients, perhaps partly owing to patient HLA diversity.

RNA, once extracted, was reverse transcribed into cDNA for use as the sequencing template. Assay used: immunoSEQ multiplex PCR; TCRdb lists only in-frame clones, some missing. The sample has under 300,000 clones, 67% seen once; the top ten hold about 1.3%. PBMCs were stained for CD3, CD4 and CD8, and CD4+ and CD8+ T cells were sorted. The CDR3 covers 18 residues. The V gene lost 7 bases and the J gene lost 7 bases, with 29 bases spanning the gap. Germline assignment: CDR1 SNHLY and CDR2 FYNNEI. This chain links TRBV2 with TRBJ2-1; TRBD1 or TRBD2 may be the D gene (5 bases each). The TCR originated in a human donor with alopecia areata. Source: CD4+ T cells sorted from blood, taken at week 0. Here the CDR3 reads CASNPPLARDANWNEQFF. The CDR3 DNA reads TGTGCCAGCAACCCCCCTCTGGCTCGGGACGCCAATTGGAATGAGCAGTTCTTC.